One sample yielded the 8 T cell receptor beta chains listed below, sequenced in a study of CD8+ T cells in alopecia areata. Treatment meaning: oral pan-JAK inhibitor, 5-10 mg twice daily. Extracted RNA was reverse transcribed, and the resulting cDNA served as sequencing template. Sequencing was performed with immunoSEQ multiplex PCR; in TCRdb, only in-frame clones are kept and a portion is missing. This table holds 100,000 or so clones, approximately 63% found once. The sample was CD8+ T cells sorted from blood, taken at approximately week 60, from a patient treated with tofacitinib. The origin of the receptors is a human donor with alopecia areata.

The rearrangement joins TRBV10-3 to TRBJ2-5, with 10 bases identical to TRBD1. The V and J ends lost 6 bases and 5 bases, in that order; junction bases with no gene match: 3. CDR1 is ENHRY, CDR2 SYGVKD, per germline. The length of the CDR3 is 13 residues. Here the CDR3 DNA reads TGTGCCATCAGCAGGACAGGGGGGGAGACCCAGTACTTC. The encoded protein is CAISRTGGETQYF.

The rearrangement joins TRBV14 to TRBJ2-7; 7 positions match TRBD1. V lost 2 bases and J lost 2; bases outside the gene matches: 6. Germline V gene lookup returns CDR1 SGHDN and CDR2 FVKESK. The length of the CDR3 is 15 residues. In nucleotides, the CDR3 is TGTGCCAGCAGCCAACGGCTGGGACAGCCCTACGAGCAGTACTTC. It translates to CASSQRLGQPYEQYF.

The chain has TRBV5-1 and TRBJ2-3, with a tentative D call TRBD2 (6 bases). CDR1 is SGHRS, CDR2 YFSETQ, per germline. CDR3 length: 15 amino acids. V lost 0 bases, J lost 4 bases, and 12 bases lay in between. CDR3 DNA: TGCGCCAGCAGCTTGGCGGGGGTGAGCGCAGATACGCAGTATTTT. This gives the protein CASSLAGVSADTQYF.

The chain has TRBV27 and TRBJ2-7, with no clear D. Germline V gene sequence: CDR1 MNHEY, CDR2 SMNVEV (reference sequence). There are 16 residues in the CDR3. Trimming took off 0 bases at V and 0 bases at J, with 12 bases between the two ends. The chain's CDR3 is CASSLSLILSSYEQYF. Here the CDR3 DNA reads TGTGCCAGCAGTTTATCCCTTATCCTGAGCTCCTACGAGCAGTACTTC.

This clone has more than one count but fewer than ten. This chain connects TRBV30 to TRBJ1-1; D unclear. Trimming shortened V by 2 bases and J by 4 bases, and 8 bases separated the two germline ends. Germline CDR1 reads GTSNPN; CDR2 reads SVGIG (reference sequence). The CDR3 has 12 amino acids. CDR3 sequence reads: CAWSPMGTEAFF. The CDR3 bases are TGTGCCTGGAGTCCCATGGGCACTGAAGCTTTCTTT.

This chain uses TRBV4-2 with TRBJ1-5; D ambiguous. The CDR3 totals 15 residues. The ends were cut back, 0 bases at V and 0 bases at J, with 6 bases in the middle. The germline V gene encodes CDR1 LGHNA and CDR2 YNFKEQ. The CDR3 loop is CASSQDSGSNQPQHF. The CDR3 DNA is TGTGCCAGCAGCCAAGACTCGGGTAGCAATCAGCCCCAGCATTTT.

This chain joins TRBV29-1 and TRBJ2-7; unclear D gene. There are 13 residues in the CDR3. Germline V CDR1 and CDR2: SQVTM, ANQGSEA. V lost 2 bases and J 7 bases, leaving 15 bases between the germline ends. The CDR3 sequence: CSVETGDLGEQYF. The CDR3 DNA reads as TGCAGCGTTGAAACCGGCGACTTGGGGGAGCAGTACTTC.

The rearrangement joins TRBV7-9 to TRBJ2-2; no clear D. Trimming took off 5 bases at V and 9 bases at J, with 13 bases between the two ends. CDR3 length: 13 amino acids. Germline values: CDR1 SEHNR, CDR2 FQNEAQ (reference sequence). In DNA form, the CDR3 reads TGTGCCAGCAGCGCCCCTTATCTCCGGGAGCTGTTTTTT. Encoded protein: CASSAPYLRELFF.